This T cell receptor (beta chain) was captured by sequencing in a study of cytomegalovirus exposure and HLA in healthy donors. PCR amplification relied on 60 Vbeta primers (plus 13 Jbeta primers). The table came from immunoSEQ multiplex PCR; TCRdb's copy has only in-frame clones and leaves some out. The sample carries 180,000 or so clones, around three quarters recorded once. The germline V gene has CDR1 MGHRA and CDR2 YSYEKL. The CDR3 runs to 14 residues. Trimming shortened V by 1 base and J by 4 bases, and 7 bases separated the two germline ends. This TCR came from a woman younger than 45 in good health and CMV-seropositive. The sequencing input was PBMCs. V is TRBV4-1 and J is TRBJ2-2, with D tentatively TRBD1 (6 bases). DNA for the CDR3: TGCGCCAGCAGCCAAGGACAGGCCACCGGGGAGCTGTTTTTT. Translated: CASSQGQATGELFF.